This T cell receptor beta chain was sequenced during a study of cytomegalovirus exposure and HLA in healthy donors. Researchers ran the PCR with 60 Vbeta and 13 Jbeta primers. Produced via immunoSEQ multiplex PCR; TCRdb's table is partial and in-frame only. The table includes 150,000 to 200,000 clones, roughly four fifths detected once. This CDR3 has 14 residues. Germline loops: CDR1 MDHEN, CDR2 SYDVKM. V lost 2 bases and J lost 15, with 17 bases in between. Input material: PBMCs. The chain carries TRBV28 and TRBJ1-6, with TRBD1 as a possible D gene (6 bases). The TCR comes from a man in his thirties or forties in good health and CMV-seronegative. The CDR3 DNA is TGTGCCAGCAGTTTAGGGGACATGGTAAGGTTCCTCCACTTT. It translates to CASSLGDMVRFLHF.